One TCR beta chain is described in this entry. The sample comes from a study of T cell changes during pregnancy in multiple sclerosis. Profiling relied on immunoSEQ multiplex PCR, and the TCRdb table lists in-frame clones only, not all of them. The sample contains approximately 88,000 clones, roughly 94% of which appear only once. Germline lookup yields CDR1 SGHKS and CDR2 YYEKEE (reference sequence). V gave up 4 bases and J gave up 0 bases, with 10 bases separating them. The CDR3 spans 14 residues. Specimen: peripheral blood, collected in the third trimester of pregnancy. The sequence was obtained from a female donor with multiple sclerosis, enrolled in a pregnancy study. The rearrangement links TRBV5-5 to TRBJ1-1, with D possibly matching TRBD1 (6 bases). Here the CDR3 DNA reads TGTGCCAGCAGCCGCCGGGACATGAACACTGAAGCTTTCTTT. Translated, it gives CASSRRDMNTEAFF. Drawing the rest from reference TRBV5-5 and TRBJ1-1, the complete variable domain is DAGVTQSPTHLIKTRGQQVTLRCSPISGHKSVSWYQQVLGQGPQFIFQYYEKEERGRGNFPDRFSARQFPNYSSELNVNALLLGDSALYLCASSRRDMNTEAFFGQGTRLTVV.